These 7 T cell receptor beta chains originate from one sample sequenced in a study of cytomegalovirus exposure and HLA in healthy donors. Primers included in the PCR were 60 Vbeta and 13 Jbeta primers. Method: immunoSEQ multiplex PCR; TCRdb's copy keeps in-frame clones and lacks some. The table records about 170,000 clones, around 77% of them present only once. The sample comprised PBMCs. Receptors originate from a woman in her thirties in good health and CMV-seropositive.

This chain links TRBV29-1 with TRBJ2-4, with 8 bases identical to TRBD1. The CDR3 contains 12 residues. CDR1 SQVTM and CDR2 ANQGSEA come from the germline V gene. The V segment lost 8 bases and the J segment 5 bases; nucleotides outside the gene matches: 5. In DNA form, the CDR3 reads TGCAGCTTTTCAGGGGGCGAAAACATTCAGTACTTC. Protein: CSFSGGENIQYF.

This clone was picked up one time. This rearrangement joins TRBV4-1 to TRBJ1-5; the D gene is possibly TRBD1 (5 bases). The CDR3 is made up of 14 amino acids. Germline V gene lookup returns CDR1 MGHRA and CDR2 YSYEKL. Trimming took off 4 bases at V and 4 bases at J, with 11 bases between the two ends. The CDR3 protein is CASSPHGGNQPQHF. In DNA form, the CDR3 reads TGCGCCAGCAGCCCTCATGGGGGGAATCAGCCCCAGCATTTT.

The chain links TRBV7-8 to TRBJ2-7, with 8 bases matching TRBD1. Germline assignment: CDR1 SGHVS and CDR2 FQNEAQ. The CDR3 sequence is 14 residues long. The V and J ends lost 7 bases and 3 bases, in that order; junction bases with no gene match: 8. The DNA of the CDR3 is TGTGCCAGCATTGACAGAACAGGGGGCTACGAGCAGTACTTC. Translated, it gives CASIDRTGGYEQYF. Variable domain in full (rest from reference TRBV7-8 and TRBJ2-7): GAGVSQSPRYKVAKRGQDVALRCDPISGHVSLFWYQQALGQGPEFLTYFQNEAQLDKSGLPSDRFFAERPEGSVSTLKIQRTQQEDSAVYLCASIDRTGGYEQYFGPGTRLTVT.

The V call is TRBV5-1, the J call TRBJ1-1; TRBD1 agrees at 10 bases. The junction had 6 bases not matched to a gene; V was cut back by 4 bases and J by 0 bases. The length of the CDR3 is 16 residues. CDR1 is SGHRS and CDR2 is YFSETQ in the germline V gene. CDR3 sequence: CASSPRTGGLNTEAFF. Here the CDR3 DNA reads TGCGCCAGCAGCCCCAGGACAGGGGGGTTGAACACTGAAGCTTTCTTT. The whole variable domain, filled in from reference TRBV5-1 and TRBJ1-1, reads KAGVTQTPRYLIKTRGQQVTLSCSPISGHRSVSWYQQTPGQGLQFLFEYFSETQRNKGNFPGRFSGRQFSNSRSEMNVSTLELGDSALYLCASSPRTGGLNTEAFFGQGTRLTVV.

Written as DNA, the CDR3 is TGTGCCAGCAGGCAAATGCTAGCGAACCAAGAGACCCAGTACTTC. Its protein is CASRQMLANQETQYF. This chain links TRBV6-5 with TRBJ2-5, with D possibly TRBD2 on 6 matching bases. CDR1 is MNHEY, CDR2 SVGAGI, per germline. The CDR3 extends over 15 amino acids. V shed 6 bases and J shed 0 bases, with 14 bases lying between them.

This sequence joins TRBV6-5 and TRBJ2-7; no clear D gene. The CDR3 is made up of 13 amino acids. Trimming cost V 0 bases and J 4 bases, with 7 bases left between them. Germline assignment: CDR1 MNHEY and CDR2 SVGAGI. DNA of the CDR3: TGTGCCAGCAGTTACTCGCGCAAATACGAGCAGTACTTC. This encodes CASSYSRKYEQYF.

V usage is TRBV30 and J usage is TRBJ2-5; TRBD2 matches at 8 bases. This CDR3 spans 15 amino acids. Germline CDR1 is GTSNPN and CDR2 is SVGIG (reference sequence). V lost 2 bases and J lost 2; bases outside the gene matches: 7. The CDR3 sequence: CAWSRGGRRQETQYF. The CDR3 nucleotides are TGTGCCTGGAGTCGGGGGGGAAGGAGACAAGAGACCCAGTACTTC.